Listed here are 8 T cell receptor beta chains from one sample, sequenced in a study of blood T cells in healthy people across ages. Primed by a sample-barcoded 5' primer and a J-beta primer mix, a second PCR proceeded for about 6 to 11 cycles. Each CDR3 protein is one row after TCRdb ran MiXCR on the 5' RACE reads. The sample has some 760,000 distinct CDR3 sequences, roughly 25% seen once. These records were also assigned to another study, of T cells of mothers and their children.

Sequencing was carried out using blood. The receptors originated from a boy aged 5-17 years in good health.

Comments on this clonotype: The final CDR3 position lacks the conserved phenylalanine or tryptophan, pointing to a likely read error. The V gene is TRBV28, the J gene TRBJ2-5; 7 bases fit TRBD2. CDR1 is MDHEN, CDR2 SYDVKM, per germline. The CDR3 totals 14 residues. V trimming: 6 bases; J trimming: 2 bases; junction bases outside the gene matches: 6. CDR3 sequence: CASSSPGLQETQYL. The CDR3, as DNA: TGTGCCAGCAGCTCTCCGGGACTACAAGAGACCCAGTACCTC.

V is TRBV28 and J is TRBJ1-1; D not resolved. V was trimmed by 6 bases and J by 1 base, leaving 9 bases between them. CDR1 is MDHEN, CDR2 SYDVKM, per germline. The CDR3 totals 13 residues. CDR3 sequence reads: CASRKPQNTEAFF. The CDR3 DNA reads TGTGCCAGCAGGAAGCCACAGAACACTGAAGCTTTCTTT.

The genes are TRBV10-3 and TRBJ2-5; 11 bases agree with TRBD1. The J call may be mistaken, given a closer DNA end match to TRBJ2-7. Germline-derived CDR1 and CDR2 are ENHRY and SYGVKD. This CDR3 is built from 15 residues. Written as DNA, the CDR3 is TGTGCCATCAGTGAGCCCAGGACAGGGGGCCACGAGCAGTACTTC. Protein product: CAISEPRTGGHEQYF.

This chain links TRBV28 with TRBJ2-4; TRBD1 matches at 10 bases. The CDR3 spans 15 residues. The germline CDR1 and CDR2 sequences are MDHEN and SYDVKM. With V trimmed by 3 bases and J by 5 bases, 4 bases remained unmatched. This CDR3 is CASSLLTGGENIQYF. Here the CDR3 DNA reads TGTGCCAGCAGTTTGTTGACAGGGGGCGAAAACATTCAGTACTTC.

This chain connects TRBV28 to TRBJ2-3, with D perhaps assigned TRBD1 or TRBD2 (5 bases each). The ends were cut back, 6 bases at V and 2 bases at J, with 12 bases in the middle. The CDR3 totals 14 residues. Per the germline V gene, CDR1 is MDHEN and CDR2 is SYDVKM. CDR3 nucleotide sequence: TGTGCCAGCAGACGGGGACCTCTCACAGATACGCAGTATTTT. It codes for CASRRGPLTDTQYF. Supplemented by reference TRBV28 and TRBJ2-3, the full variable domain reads DVKVTQSSRYLVKRTGEKVFLECVQDMDHENMFWYRQDPGLGLRLIYFSYDVKMKEKGDIPEGYSVSREKKERFSLILESASTNQTSMYLCASRRGPLTDTQYFGPGTRLTVL.

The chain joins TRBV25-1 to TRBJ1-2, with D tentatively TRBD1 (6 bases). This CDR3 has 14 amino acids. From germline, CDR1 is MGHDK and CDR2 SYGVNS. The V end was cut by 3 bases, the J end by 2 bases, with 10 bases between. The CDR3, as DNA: TGTGCCAGCAGTGAGCGGACAGCCAACTATGGCTACACCTTC. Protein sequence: CASSERTANYGYTF.

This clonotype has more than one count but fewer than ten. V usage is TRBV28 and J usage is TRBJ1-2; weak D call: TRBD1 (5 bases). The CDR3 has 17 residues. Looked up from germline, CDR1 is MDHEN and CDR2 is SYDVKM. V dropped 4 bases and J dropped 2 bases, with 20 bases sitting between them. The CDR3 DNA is TGTGCCAGCAGTTCTAGTCTGGGGACGCCCGGGAACTATGGCTACACCTTC. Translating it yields CASSSSLGTPGNYGYTF.

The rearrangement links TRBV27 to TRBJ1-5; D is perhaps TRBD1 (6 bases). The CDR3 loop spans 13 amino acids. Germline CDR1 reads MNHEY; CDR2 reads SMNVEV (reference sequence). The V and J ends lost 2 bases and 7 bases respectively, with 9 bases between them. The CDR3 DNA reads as TGTGCCAGCAGTTTACGGGGGGCCCAGCCCCAGCATTTT. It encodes CASSLRGAQPQHF.